This TCR beta chain was obtained from a study of cytomegalovirus exposure and HLA in healthy donors. Study-wide points: Accurate prediction of most subjects' HLA-A and HLA-B alleles from TCR beta sequences was reported. Versus the approximately 700-donor mean, an Asian-associated ancestry cluster reportedly showed fewer N-insertions in a later analysis. Association with HLA alleles at 0.05 false discovery rate was found for 16,951 TCR beta sequences in a later analysis.

When sampled, the donors appeared nominally healthy, though they likely had unrecorded immune exposures. 60 Vbeta and 13 Jbeta primers were used in PCR. Measured with immunoSEQ multiplex PCR; TCRdb has only the in-frame clones, and not every one. The sample holds about 150,000 clones, 74% seen once. Worth noting for this clone: Antigen: not known.

CDR1 is MDHEN, CDR2 SYDVKM, per germline. V gave up 2 bases and J gave up 8 bases, with 21 bases separating them. The length of the CDR3 is 17 residues. J is TRBJ1-4 and V is TRBV28; D may be TRBD1 (5 bases). Sample: PBMCs. The receptor's source is a man aged 30-40 years in good health and CMV-seronegative. For the CDR3, the DNA is TGTGCCAGCAGTTTAGGGGCAGCAATGGGGCAAGGGGAAAAACTGTTTTTT. It specifies CASSLGAAMGQGEKLFF.